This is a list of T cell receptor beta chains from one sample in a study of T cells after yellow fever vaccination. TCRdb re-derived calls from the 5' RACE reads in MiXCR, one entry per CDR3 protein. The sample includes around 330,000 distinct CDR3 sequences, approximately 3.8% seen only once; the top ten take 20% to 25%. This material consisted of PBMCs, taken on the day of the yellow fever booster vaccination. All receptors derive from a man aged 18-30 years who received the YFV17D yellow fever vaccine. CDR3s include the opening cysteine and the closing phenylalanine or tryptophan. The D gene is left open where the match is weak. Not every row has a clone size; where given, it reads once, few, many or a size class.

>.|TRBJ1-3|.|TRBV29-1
TGCAGCGTTACCGGGCCATCTCTCTCTGGAAACACCATATATTTT
CSVTGPSLSGNTIYF
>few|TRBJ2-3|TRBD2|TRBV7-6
TGTGCCAGCAGTCAACTGGGGGGGGGCACAGATACGCAGTATTTT
CASSQLGGGTDTQYF
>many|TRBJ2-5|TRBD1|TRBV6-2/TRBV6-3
TGTGCCAGCAGTTCGACAGGGGAAGAGACCCAGTACTTC
CASSSTGEETQYF
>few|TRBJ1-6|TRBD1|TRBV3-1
TGTGCCAGCAGCGGTCGGGACAGGAGATCACCCCTCCACTTT
CASSGRDRRSPLHF
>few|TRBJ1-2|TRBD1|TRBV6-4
TGTGCCAGCAGCCCTACCTATTTGAACAGGGGCTCCAACTATGGCTACACCTTC
CASSPTYLNRGSNYGYTF
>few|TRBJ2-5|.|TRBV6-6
TGTGCCACACGAGACGGCCCGGGAGAGACCCAGTACTTC
CATRDGPGETQYF
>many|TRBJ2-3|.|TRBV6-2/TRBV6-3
TGTGCCAGCAGATTACCGGGAGATACGCAGTATTTT
CASRLPGDTQYF
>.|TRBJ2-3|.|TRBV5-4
TGTGCCAGCGGGGACGTAGGCACAGATACGCAGTATTTT
CASGDVGTDTQYF
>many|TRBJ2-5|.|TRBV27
TGTGCCAGCAGAGGGAATCAAGAGACCCAGTACTTC
CASRGNQETQYF
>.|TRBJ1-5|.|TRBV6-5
TGTGCCAGCAGTTACTCCGTGGACGGCAATCAGCCCCAGCATTTT
CASSYSVDGNQPQHF
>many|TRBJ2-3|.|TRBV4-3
TGCGCCAGCAGCCAACCCCCCCGGGTAGGCACCCTTAGCACAGATACGCAGTATTTT
CASSQPPRVGTLSTDTQYF
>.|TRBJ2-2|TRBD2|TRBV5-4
TGTGCCAGCAGCTTGGTAGCGGGTCAGAACACCGGGGAGCTGTTTTTT
CASSLVAGQNTGELFF
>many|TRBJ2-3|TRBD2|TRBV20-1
TGCAGGACGGCCTTAGCGGGGGGGGCCGGAGATACGCAGTATTTT
CRTALAGGAGDTQYF
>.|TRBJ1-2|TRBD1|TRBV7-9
TGTGCCAGCACCACTCAGGGGGGTAATGGCTACACCTTC
CASTTQGGNGYTF
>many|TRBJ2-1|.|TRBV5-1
TGCGCCAGCAGCTTGGGTCCCCTGGGGGCCAATGAGCAGTTCTTC
CASSLGPLGANEQFF
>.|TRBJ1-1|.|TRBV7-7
TGTGCTAGCAGCTTCCAGGAGAACACTGAAGCTTTCTTT
CASSFQENTEAFF
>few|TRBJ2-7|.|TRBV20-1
TGCAGTGCTAGAGATCCTGGACAGAGCTCCTACGAGCAGTACTTC
CSARDPGQSSYEQYF
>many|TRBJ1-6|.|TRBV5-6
TGTGCCAGCAGCTTGGACGGAGGGAATTCACCCCTCCACTTT
CASSLDGGNSPLHF
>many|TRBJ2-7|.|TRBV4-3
TGCGCCAGCAGCCAAGAGGTCGGGGGGCCTCGTGAGCAGTACTTC
CASSQEVGGPREQYF
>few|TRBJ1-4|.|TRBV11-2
TGTGCCAGCAGCCCCGGGGGGGCGTCTAATGAAAAACTGTTTTTT
CASSPGGASNEKLFF
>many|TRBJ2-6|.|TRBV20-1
TGCAGTGCTAGGGGAACGAGGGCTGGGGCCAACGTCCTGACTTTC
CSARGTRAGANVLTF
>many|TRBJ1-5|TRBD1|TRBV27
TGTGCCAGCAGTTTGGGGACAGGGCAGCCCCAGCATTTT
CASSLGTGQPQHF
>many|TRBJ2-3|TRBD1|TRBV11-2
TGTGCCAGCAGCTTAGAGCCCGGTCGGGGGACAGGGACGCAGTATTTT
CASSLEPGRGTGTQYF
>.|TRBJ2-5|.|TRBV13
TGTGCCAGCCGGCCGGTCCCCCCGGGAGAGACCCAGTACTTC
CASRPVPPGETQYF
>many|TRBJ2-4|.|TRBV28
TGTGCCAGCAGTTGGGCAGGGGTGGCTAAAAACATTCAGTACTTC
CASSWAGVAKNIQYF
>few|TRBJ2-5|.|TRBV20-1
TGCAGTGCCGCTTGGGGTGGGACAGAGACCCAGTACTTC
CSAAWGGTETQYF
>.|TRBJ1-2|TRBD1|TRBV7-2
TGTGCCAGCAGCCCCCAAACAGGGGACTATGGCTACACCTTC
CASSPQTGDYGYTF
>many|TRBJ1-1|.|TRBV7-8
TGTGCCAGCAGCTCCCGGGGGGCCCCTGAAGCTTTCTTT
CASSSRGAPEAFF
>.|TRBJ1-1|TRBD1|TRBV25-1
TGTGCCAGCAGTTCGCGACAGGGGAGTACTGAAGCTTTCTTT
CASSSRQGSTEAFF
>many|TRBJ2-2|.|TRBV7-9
TGTGCCAGCAGCGCCCAGTTATCGGGGACCGGGGAGCTGTTTTTT
CASSAQLSGTGELFF
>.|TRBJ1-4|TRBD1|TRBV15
TGTGCCACCAAAGATAACAGGGGTCTCGAAGCTAATGAAAAACTGTTTTTT
CATKDNRGLEANEKLFF
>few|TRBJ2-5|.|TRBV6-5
TGTGCCAGCAGTTCTCGGTCCTACCAAGAGACCCAGTACTTC
CASSSRSYQETQYF
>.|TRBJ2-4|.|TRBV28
TGTGCCGTCGGGGAATTAGCCAAAAACATTCAGTACTTC
CAVGELAKNIQYF
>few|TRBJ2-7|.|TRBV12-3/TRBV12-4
TGTGCCAGCAGTTTTCACGGTTCCTACGAGCAGTACTTC
CASSFHGSYEQYF
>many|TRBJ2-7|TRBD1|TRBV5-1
TGCGCCAGCAGTCAAGCCGGGACAGGGGGTTCCTACGAGCAGTACTTC
CASSQAGTGGSYEQYF
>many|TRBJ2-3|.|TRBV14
TGTGCCAGCAGCCAAGCACCAGATACGCAGTATTTT
CASSQAPDTQYF
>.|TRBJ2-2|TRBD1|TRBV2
TGTGCCAGCATTGAAGACAGGGGCACCGGGGAGCTGTTTTTT
CASIEDRGTGELFF
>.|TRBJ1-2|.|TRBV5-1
TGCGCCAGCAGCTTGGCCGCCCGGTCTAATGGCTACACCTTC
CASSLAARSNGYTF
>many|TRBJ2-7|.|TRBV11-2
TGTGCCAGCAGCCAGGGACATAAGGTCTACGAGCAGTACTTC
CASSQGHKVYEQYF
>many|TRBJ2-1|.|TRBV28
TGTGCCAGCAGGCGCCGGGACGATGAGCAGTTCTTC
CASRRRDDEQFF
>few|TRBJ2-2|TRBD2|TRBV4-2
TGTGCCAGCAGCCAAGGGGATTGGAAGCGGGGGGAAAACACCGGGGAGCTGTTTTTT
CASSQGDWKRGENTGELFF
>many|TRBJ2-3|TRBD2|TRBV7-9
TGTGCCAGCAGCTTCAGCACTAGCGGGGGCACAGATACGCAGTATTTT
CASSFSTSGGTDTQYF
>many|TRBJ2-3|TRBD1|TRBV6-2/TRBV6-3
TGTGCCAGCAGTCCCCCGGTTGGGCAGGGGGCGCGTGATACGCAGTATTTT
CASSPPVGQGARDTQYF
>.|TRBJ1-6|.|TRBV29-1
TGCAGCGTTGAAGATGGCAGGGAGAGTACCATTTATAATTCACCCCTCCACTTT
CSVEDGRESTIYNSPLHF